One and the same sample provided the 15 T cell receptor beta chains below, sequenced in a study of blood T cell repertoires in COVID-19 (dated by TCRdb to about 2020). Receptors were amplified or captured by the immunoSEQ multiplex PCR assay. The clones in this table, taken by TCRdb from immuneACCESS, are in-frame only. Not every clone is retained; where verified, under half of the shortfall comes from an unresolved V gene, and the cause of the rest is unknown. The sample table records about 62,000 clones; around nine tenths of these occur just once. 5.5% to 6% of the sample is held by the ten biggest clonotypes. Sequenced input: peripheral blood. Receptor source: a human donor in a cohort sampled during active COVID-19.

The chain has TRBV7-3 and TRBJ1-3, with 7 bases identical to TRBD1. Losses at the gene ends were 5 bases for V and 2 bases for J; bases not matched to a gene: 12. Per germline, CDR1 SGHTA and CDR2 FQGTGA. CDR3 length: 17 residues. The CDR3 DNA follows: TGTGCCAGCAGCCCCACGGACAGGACGGATACTGGAAACACCATATATTTT. Protein sequence: CASSPTDRTDTGNTIYF.

The chain links TRBV7-3 to TRBJ2-2; 7 nucleotides match TRBD1. V gave up 3 bases and J gave up 6 bases; unmatched junction bases: 10. The CDR3 loop spans 16 amino acids. Germline CDR1 SGHTA, CDR2 FQGTGA. CDR3 coding DNA: TGTGCCAGCAGCTTCCGGGACAGACACCTACCCGGGGAGCTGTTTTTT. The encoded protein is CASSFRDRHLPGELFF.

The chain employs TRBV6-5 and TRBJ2-1; TRBD2 aligns across 12 bases. Germline V gene data show CDR1 as MNHEY and CDR2 as SVGAGI. V shed 6 bases, J shed 6 bases, and the junction held 6 bases outside the gene matches. The CDR3 extends over 15 amino acids. For the CDR3, the DNA is TGTGCCAGCAGGGCCAGACTAGCGGGAGTCAATGAGCAGTTCTTC. Amino acids: CASRARLAGVNEQFF.

V usage is TRBV12-1 and J usage is TRBJ2-7; the table's D call TRBD1 went unverified against the DNA. TRBV12-1 represents a pseudogene. CDR3 length equals 15 residues. The CDR3 nucleotides are TGTGCCAGCAGCCATATCTGGTCAGGGGGAGGCGAGCAGTACTTC. Protein product: CASSHIWSGGGEQYF.

V is TRBV29-1 and J is TRBJ2-7; perhaps TRBD2 as D (6 bases). Germline V gene lookup returns CDR1 SQVTM and CDR2 ANQGSEA. The CDR3 has 14 residues. The CDR3 sequence: CNSPQGLQTYEQYF. The CDR3 region has the DNA TGCAACAGCCCGCAGGGACTTCAAACCTACGAGCAGTACTTC.

The chain joins TRBV19 to TRBJ1-5; 7 positions agree with TRBD1. The CDR3 has 15 amino acids. V trimming: 6 bases; J trimming: 4 bases; junction bases outside the gene matches: 9. Germline V gene sequence: CDR1 LNHDA, CDR2 SQIVND (reference sequence). CDR3 in amino acids: CASRLGTVSNQPQHF. In nucleotides, the CDR3 is TGTGCCAGTAGGCTCGGGACAGTATCTAATCAGCCCCAGCATTTT.

V usage is TRBV7-9 and J usage is TRBJ2-5; weak D call: TRBD1 (5 bases). Germline lookup yields CDR1 SEHNR and CDR2 FQNEAQ (reference sequence). V was trimmed by 4 bases and J by 5 bases, leaving 14 bases between them. CDR3 length equals 14 residues. CDR3 residues: CASSSRVLGETQYF. The CDR3 nucleotides are TGTGCCAGCAGCTCCAGGGTACTTGGGGAGACCCAGTACTTC.

This chain uses TRBV5-1 with TRBJ2-2; D is unresolved. The ends were cut back, 4 bases at V and 3 bases at J, with 4 bases in the middle. Per germline, CDR1 SGHRS and CDR2 YFSETQ. CDR3 size: 12 residues. The CDR3 DNA reads as TGCGCCAGCAGCCCGGACACCGGGGAGCTGTTTTTT. Encoded protein: CASSPDTGELFF.

The rearrangement uses TRBV7-9 and TRBJ2-1, with 7 nucleotides matching TRBD1. Germline CDR1 is SEHNR and CDR2 is FQNEAQ (reference sequence). V gave up 7 bases and J gave up 8 bases; unmatched junction bases: 8. There are 13 residues in the CDR3. CDR3 sequence: CASTDRVGHEQFF. The CDR3 DNA sequence: TGTGCCAGCACTGACAGGGTTGGACATGAGCAGTTCTTC.

Only a few counts were recorded for this clone. V and J are TRBV20-1 and TRBJ2-1; no definite D call. The CDR3 loop spans 11 amino acids. Germline V gene data show CDR1 as DFQATT and CDR2 as SNEGSKA (reference sequence). The CDR3 loop is CSPHINNEQFF. Written as DNA, the CDR3 is TGCAGCCCACATATAAACAATGAGCAGTTCTTC.

V and J are TRBV6-5 and TRBJ1-1; a weak D match, TRBD1 (5 bases). The V end lost 2 bases, the J end lost 3 bases, and 10 bases lay between the germline ends. The CDR3 has 14 amino acids. The germline V gene encodes CDR1 MNHEY and CDR2 SVGAGI. The CDR3 region is CASSYDGGDTEAFF. The CDR3 DNA follows: TGTGCCAGCAGTTACGACGGAGGGGACACTGAAGCTTTCTTT.

V is TRBV10-3 and J is TRBJ2-7; 9 nucleotides match TRBD2. Germline CDR1 is ENHRY and CDR2 is SYGVKD. The V segment lost 7 bases and the J segment 2 bases; nucleotides outside the gene matches: 12. CDR3 length: 16 residues. CDR3 amino acids: CAIIPHLGGRAYEQYF. Written as DNA, the CDR3 is TGTGCCATCATCCCCCATCTCGGCGGGAGGGCCTACGAGCAGTACTTC.

This clone was found once. This sequence joins TRBV5-4 and TRBJ2-5; no definite D call. The CDR3 runs to 13 residues. Germline CDR1 reads SGHNT; CDR2 reads YYREEE (reference sequence). Trimming removed 4 bases at V and 5 bases at J, with 12 bases between. CDR3 bases: TGTGCCAGCAGCCACTATTTGTTTGAGACCCAGTACTTC. Translation gives CASSHYLFETQYF. The full variable domain, its missing parts supplied by reference TRBV5-4 and TRBJ2-5, is ETGVTQSPTHLIKTRGQQVTLRCSSQSGHNTVSWYQQALGQGPQFIFQYYREEENGRGNFPPRFSGLQFPNYSSELNVNALELDDSALYLCASSHYLFETQYFGPGTRLLVL.

This clone was found once. The J gene is TRBJ2-5, the V gene TRBV18; 10 bases align to TRBD1. After removal of 3 bases from V and 0 bases from J, the junction contained 4 bases not matched to a gene. Germline V gene data show CDR1 as KGHSH and CDR2 as LQKENI. The CDR3 totals 16 residues. CDR3 bases: TGTGCCAGCTCACCGAGGGACAGGGGCTACCAAGAGACCCAGTACTTC. Its translation: CASSPRDRGYQETQYF.

This clone appeared a single time. The V call is TRBV5-4, the J call TRBJ2-5, with 7 bases aligning to TRBD2. The CDR3 totals 13 residues. CDR1 is SGHNT, CDR2 YYREEE, per germline (reference sequence). The V segment lost 9 bases and the J segment 7 bases; nucleotides outside the gene matches: 12. The CDR3 spells CATMDLGGGTQYF. The CDR3 nucleotides are TGTGCCACCATGGACCTTGGCGGGGGGACCCAGTACTTC.